The 25 T cell receptor beta chains below were found in one sample sequenced in a study of blood T cell repertoires in COVID-19. Libraries were prepared by immunoSEQ multiplex PCR; TCRdb keeps only in-frame clonotypes and omits some of them. The table has around 250,000 clones, about 90% seen once. The specimen was PBMCs or T cells enriched from blood (not recorded which). The source of these receptors is a middle-aged woman who had been exposed to COVID-19.

The rearrangement links TRBV7-9 to TRBJ2-7; perhaps TRBD1 as D (5 bases). V shed 3 bases and J shed 6 bases, with 9 bases lying between them. Germline assignment: CDR1 SEHNR and CDR2 FQNEAQ (reference sequence). This CDR3 is 12 amino acids long. The CDR3 sequence is CASSFSGREQYV. CDR3 DNA sequence: TGTGCCAGCAGCTTCTCAGGGCGCGAGCAGTACGTC.

V and J are TRBV19 and TRBJ1-3, with D unresolved. Trimming removed 3 bases from V and 4 bases from J, with 4 bases in between. This CDR3 is built from 12 residues. In germline, CDR1 is LNHDA, CDR2 SQIVND (reference sequence). The CDR3 region is CASSILGNTIYF. CDR3 coding DNA: TGTGCCAGTAGTATTCTCGGAAACACCATATATTTT. The full variable domain, in which reference TRBV19 and TRBJ1-3 provide the parts outside the CDR3, is DGGITQSPKYLFRKEGQNVTLSCEQNLNHDAMYWYRQDPGQGLRLIYYSQIVNDFQKGDIAEGYSVSREKKESFPLTVTSAQKNPTAFYLCASSILGNTIYFGEGSWLTVV.

The J gene is TRBJ1-1, the V gene TRBV7-2; D might be TRBD1 (6 bases). The CDR3 covers 15 residues. CDR1 is SGHTA and CDR2 is FQGNSA in the germline V gene. Trimming took 7 bases from V and 1 from J, leaving 16 bases between them. CDR3 sequence reads: CASTRDMWGNTEAFF. In DNA form, the CDR3 reads TGTGCCAGCACCCGGGACATGTGGGGGAACACTGAAGCTTTCTTT.

The chain links TRBV19 to TRBJ2-2; 14 bases fit TRBD2. The CDR3 has 18 residues. V lost 2 bases to trimming and J lost 10 bases; unmatched junction nucleotides: 12. Per the germline V gene, CDR1 is LNHDA and CDR2 is SQIVND (reference sequence). CDR3 coding DNA: TGTGCCAGTAGTATATATTCCCCGGGACTAGCGGGGGTGTTGGAGCTGTTTTTT. Protein sequence: CASSIYSPGLAGVLELFF.

CDR3 sequence reads: CAWSTIDSHNQPQHF. CDR3 bases: TGTGCCTGGTCTACTATCGACAGTCACAATCAGCCCCAGCATTTT. V gene TRBV30 combines with J gene TRBJ1-5; D may be TRBD1 (5 bases). V was trimmed by 5 bases and J by 3 bases, leaving 17 bases between them. This CDR3 spans 15 amino acids. The germline V gene encodes CDR1 GTSNPN and CDR2 SVGIG (reference sequence).

Remarks on this clone: The junction differs from germline at one of its ends, possibly a read error. The V gene is TRBV7-9, the J gene TRBJ2-1, with TRBD2 as a possible D gene (5 bases). CDR3 length: 11 residues. The germline V gene has CDR1 SEHNR and CDR2 FQNEAQ (reference sequence). CDR3 protein: CASSADYYPLF. The CDR3, as DNA: TGTGCCAGCAGCGCAGACTATTACCCCCTCTTC.

V usage is TRBV3-1 (or the pseudogene TRBV3-2) and J usage is TRBJ1-6, with 9 bases that match TRBD1. J lost 8 bases, V lost 4 bases, and 6 bases had no gene match. Germline lookup yields CDR1 LGHDT and CDR2 YNNKEL (reference sequence). The CDR3 is 15 residues long. This CDR3 reads CASSRTTGGYSPLHF. The DNA of the CDR3 is TGTGCCAGCAGCCGTACGACAGGGGGGTATTCACCCCTCCACTTT.

The chain employs TRBV6-5 and TRBJ2-2, with D perhaps TRBD2 (5 bases). Germline CDR1 and CDR2: MNHEY and SVGAGI. CDR3 length equals 14 residues. Trimming pared 6 bases from V and 7 bases from J, leaving 15 bases between. CDR3 sequence (DNA): TGTGCCAGCAGCATGATCCGGGGAAGCGGGGAGCTGTTTTTT. Translated: CASSMIRGSGELFF.

The chain carries TRBV19 and TRBJ1-1; TRBD1 matches at 7 bases. Germline V gene data show CDR1 as LNHDA and CDR2 as SQIVND (reference sequence). The junction had 8 bases not matched to a gene; V was cut back by 6 bases and J by 1 base. The CDR3 extends over 15 amino acids. This chain's CDR3 is CASSSHRGQNTEAFF. The DNA for the CDR3 is TGTGCCAGTAGCTCCCACAGGGGCCAGAACACTGAAGCTTTCTTT.

CDR3 region: CASSLARELVNEQFF. The CDR3 DNA reads TGTGCCAGCAGCTTAGCCCGGGAGCTTGTAAATGAGCAGTTCTTC. The chain couples TRBV7-2 to TRBJ2-1; tentative D call: TRBD2 (6 bases). With 0 bases removed from V and 7 bases from J, the gap between germline ends came to 13 bases. Germline loops: CDR1 SGHTA, CDR2 FQGNSA. The CDR3 totals 15 residues.

This chain links TRBV4-3 with TRBJ1-1; 8 bases line up with TRBD1. The CDR3 is 20 residues long. The V gene end was trimmed by 1 base and the J gene end by 0 bases; junction bases not matched to a gene: 16. CDR1 is LGHNA, CDR2 YSLEER, per germline. Written as DNA, the CDR3 is TGCGCCAGCAGCCAAGGGACAGGGAAATGGGGCACTTTTATGAACACTGAAGCTTTCTTT. Encoded protein: CASSQGTGKWGTFMNTEAFF.

The chain uses TRBV19 and TRBJ1-6; 7 nucleotides match TRBD1. Trimming cost V 3 bases and J 7 bases; bases outside gene matches: 6. This CDR3 region has 15 residues. Germline values: CDR1 LNHDA, CDR2 SQIVND (reference sequence). The CDR3 DNA reads TGTGCCAGTAGTATGTCGGGACAGAGGAATTCACCCCTCCACTTT. This encodes CASSMSGQRNSPLHF.

The chain recombines TRBV18 with TRBJ2-5, with TRBD2 identical over 7 bases. Trimming cost V 1 base and J 4 bases; bases outside gene matches: 0. The CDR3 is 13 amino acids. The V gene's germline CDR1 is KGHSH and CDR2 LQKENI. The CDR3: CASSPRGGETQYF. Here the CDR3 DNA reads TGTGCCAGCTCACCACGGGGGGGAGAGACCCAGTACTTC.

The rearrangement joins TRBV9 to TRBJ2-1; 9 bases line up with TRBD1. Trimming removed 2 bases from V and 3 bases from J; junction bases left unmatched: 3. The CDR3 extends over 15 amino acids. Germline CDR1 is SGDLS and CDR2 is YYNGEE. This chain's CDR3 is CASSVSGQGYNEQFF. For the CDR3, the DNA is TGTGCCAGCAGCGTGTCGGGACAGGGCTACAATGAGCAGTTCTTC.

This chain connects TRBV18 to TRBJ2-1; TRBD2 matches 11 bases. The CDR3 consists of 17 residues. CDR1 is KGHSH, CDR2 LQKENI, per germline. Trimming at V came to 3 bases and at J to 8 bases, leaving 12 bases not matched to a gene. CDR3 residues: CASSPTVSGRANDEQFF. In DNA form, the CDR3 reads TGTGCCAGCTCACCTACTGTTAGCGGGAGGGCCAATGATGAGCAGTTCTTC. The full variable domain, in which reference TRBV18 and TRBJ2-1 provide the parts outside the CDR3, is NAGVMQNPRHLVRRRGQEARLRCSPMKGHSHVYWYRQLPEEGLKFMVYLQKENIIDESGMPKERFSAEFPKEGPSILRIQQVVRGDSAAYFCASSPTVSGRANDEQFFGPGTRLTVL.

This chain joins TRBV5-8 and TRBJ2-7, with D possibly matching TRBD2 (6 bases). This CDR3 has 17 amino acids. The V gene lost 4 bases and the J gene lost 0 bases, with 20 bases spanning the gap. Per the germline V gene, CDR1 is SGHTS and CDR2 is YDEGEE. The CDR3 sequence is CASSLERGNVFSYEQYV. CDR3 nucleotides: TGTGCCAGCAGCCTCGAACGGGGGAACGTCTTCTCCTACGAGCAGTACGTC.

This clone showed up just a few times. The chain joins TRBV4-3 to TRBJ2-6; no reliable D call. The V and J ends lost 0 bases and 0 bases respectively, with 9 bases between them. The CDR3 runs 17 residues. The germline V gene encodes CDR1 LGHNA and CDR2 YSLEER. CDR3 in amino acids: CASSQDGPTSGANVLTF. Here the CDR3 DNA reads TGCGCCAGCAGCCAAGATGGGCCAACCTCTGGGGCCAACGTCCTGACTTTC.

This chain connects TRBV11-2 to TRBJ2-1, with 10 bases fitting TRBD2. The junction had 4 bases not matched to a gene; V was cut back by 5 bases and J by 3 bases. This CDR3 comprises 15 residues. The V gene's germline CDR1 is SGHAT and CDR2 FQNNGV. CDR3 DNA: TGTGCCAGCAGCAAAACTAGCGGGGTCTACAATGAGCAGTTCTTC. Encoded protein: CASSKTSGVYNEQFF. Supplemented by reference TRBV11-2 and TRBJ2-1, the full variable domain reads EAGVAQSPRYKIIEKRQSVAFWCNPISGHATLYWYQQILGQGPKLLIQFQNNGVVDDSQLPKDRFSAERLKGVDSTLKIQPAKLEDSAVYLCASSKTSGVYNEQFFGPGTRLTVL.

The chain joins TRBV3-1 (or the pseudogene TRBV3-2) to TRBJ2-2, with D maybe TRBD1 (6 bases). The CDR3 runs to 18 residues. Germline V gene sequence: CDR1 LGHDT, CDR2 YNNKEL (reference sequence). V dropped 1 base and J dropped 3 bases, with 18 bases sitting between them. CDR3 in amino acids: CASSQACRFRGHTGELFF. The CDR3 bases are TGTGCCAGCAGCCAAGCGTGTCGTTTCAGGGGACACACCGGGGAGCTGTTTTTT.

This chain links TRBV5-1 with TRBJ1-4; 7 nucleotides agree with TRBD1. Trimming at V came to 4 bases and at J to 7 bases, leaving 7 bases not matched to a gene. CDR3 length: 14 residues. Germline V gene data show CDR1 as SGHRS and CDR2 as YFSETQ. The CDR3 loop reads CASSDGTVGEKLFF. DNA of the CDR3: TGCGCCAGCAGCGACGGGACAGTGGGTGAAAAACTGTTTTTT.

The J gene is TRBJ2-2, the V gene TRBV29-1; D unclear. The CDR3 sequence is 14 residues long. Germline V gene lookup returns CDR1 SQVTM and CDR2 ANQGSEA. The V end was cut by 4 bases, the J end by 4 bases, with 13 bases between. DNA for the CDR3: TGCAGCGTTGCCGTGTCGGTTCTCACCGGGGAGCTGTTTTTT. It codes for CSVAVSVLTGELFF.

This chain links TRBV19 with TRBJ2-1; TRBD2 agrees at 10 bases. This CDR3 region has 14 residues. Germline assignment: CDR1 LNHDA and CDR2 SQIVND (reference sequence). J lost 5 bases, V lost 8 bases, and 6 bases had no gene match. CDR3 DNA sequence: TGTGCCAGTGTAAGGACTAGCGGAAACAATGAGCAGTTCTTC. It is translated as CASVRTSGNNEQFF.

This clone has more than one count but fewer than ten. The chain links TRBV28 to TRBJ1-2, with D possibly matching TRBD1 (5 bases). Deletions cut 7 bases from V and 0 bases from J, with 15 bases between. Looked up from germline, CDR1 is MDHEN and CDR2 is SYDVKM. The CDR3 loop spans 15 amino acids. CDR3 in amino acids: CASNQRGGANYGYTF. The DNA of the CDR3 is TGTGCCAGCAACCAGCGGGGCGGAGCTAACTATGGCTACACCTTC.

This sequence joins TRBV9 and TRBJ2-2; 8 nucleotides match TRBD2. In germline, CDR1 is SGDLS, CDR2 YYNGEE. V trimming: 1 base; J trimming: 3 bases; junction bases outside the gene matches: 11. The CDR3 covers 18 residues. The CDR3 sequence: CASSVNRRREEDTGELFF. The CDR3 DNA reads TGTGCCAGCAGCGTAAACAGGAGGCGGGAGGAGGACACCGGGGAGCTGTTTTTT.

The sample holds a few counts of this clone. The rearrangement joins TRBV7-9 to TRBJ2-2; 7 bases are a match to TRBD2. V lost 1 base, J lost 6 bases, and 2 bases stayed unmatched. The CDR3 extends over 14 amino acids. Germline V gene sequence: CDR1 SEHNR, CDR2 FQNEAQ (reference sequence). The CDR3 reads CASSLGAGSGELFF. CDR3 sequence (DNA): TGTGCCAGCAGCTTAGGAGCGGGATCCGGGGAGCTGTTTTTT.